These 17 T cell receptor beta chains were sequenced from one sample in a study of beta chain features in type 1 diabetes. Study results and caveats: Among all four CD4+ subsets, Type 1 diabetes patients had TCRB CDR3s that were moderately but significantly shorter.

All of the isolated RNA was reverse transcribed, so expressed TCRB transcripts were sequenced. TCRdb's table, derived via immunoSEQ multiplex PCR, lists solely in-frame clones and lacks some. The sample lists 15,000 or so clones; roughly 72% were seen once. These receptors' antigens are unknown. Material for sequencing was stem cell memory CD4+ T cells from blood. The receptors originated from a man aged 25 to 40 with type 1 diabetes.

The chain's CDR3 is CASTDSSGNTIYF. The CDR3 bases are TGTGCCAGCACCGACAGTTCTGGAAACACCATATATTTT. This chain links TRBV2 with TRBJ1-3; the D gene is possibly TRBD1 (5 bases). CDR1 and CDR2 from the germline V gene are SNHLY and FYNNEI. The CDR3 sequence is 13 residues long. Trimming pared 7 bases from V and 1 base from J, leaving 8 bases between.

This chain connects TRBV10-2 to TRBJ1-5; weak D call: TRBD1 (6 bases). Germline CDR1 is WSHSY and CDR2 is SAAADI. This CDR3 has 13 amino acids. V shed 6 bases and J shed 5 bases, with 11 bases lying between them. CDR3 coding DNA: TGCGCCAGCAGCGGATCAGGGGATCAGCCCCAGCATTTT. It translates to CASSGSGDQPQHF.

The genes are TRBV6-6 and TRBJ2-2, with 10 positions matching TRBD1. V shed 6 bases and J 4 bases; nucleotides not matched to a gene: 5. The CDR3 sequence is 15 residues long. CDR1 is MNHNY, CDR2 SVGAGI, per germline (reference sequence). CDR3 amino acids: CASRNRDRGTGELFF. The CDR3 DNA sequence: TGTGCCAGCAGAAACCGGGACAGGGGCACCGGGGAGCTGTTTTTT.

The chain combines TRBV19 with TRBJ2-7; maybe TRBD2 (6 bases). V was clipped by 5 bases and J by 2 bases, with 19 bases between them. Germline-derived CDR1 and CDR2 are LNHDA and SQIVND (reference sequence). The CDR3 is 16 amino acids. CDR3 amino acids: CASSSRIGRFTYEQYF. CDR3 in DNA: TGTGCCAGTAGTTCCAGAATAGGGAGGTTTACCTACGAGCAGTACTTC.

The rearrangement joins TRBV11-2 to TRBJ2-3, with 11 bases fitting TRBD2. J was trimmed by 6 bases and V by 4 bases; bases with no gene match: 6. This CDR3 spans 15 amino acids. Germline loops: CDR1 SGHAT, CDR2 FQNNGV. The CDR3 nucleotides read TGTGCCAGCAGCTCCTTAGCGGGGGGGCTGGATACGCAGTATTTT. Its translation is CASSSLAGGLDTQYF.

V usage is TRBV7-3 and J usage is TRBJ2-3, with no clear D. CDR3 length: 12 residues. Germline CDR1 reads SGHTA; CDR2 reads FQGTGA. CDR3 DNA: TGTGCTAGTGGGCCCTCGACAGATACGCAGTATTTT. Its translation: CASGPSTDTQYF.

The J gene is TRBJ2-3, the V gene TRBV5-1; perhaps TRBD2 as D (6 bases). Germline loops: CDR1 SGHRS, CDR2 YFSETQ. The CDR3 length is 16 residues. V was pared by 4 bases and J by 4 bases, with 19 bases between. CDR3 in amino acids: CASSLGTSPGPDTQYF. The CDR3 region has the DNA TGCGCCAGCAGCCTAGGGACTTCACCCGGGCCAGATACGCAGTATTTT.

The chain joins TRBV7-2 to TRBJ1-1, with 12 bases lining up with TRBD1. The germline V gene encodes CDR1 SGHTA and CDR2 FQGNSA. With V trimmed by 2 bases and J by 11 bases, 9 bases remained unmatched. The CDR3 is 15 residues long. The DNA for the CDR3 is TGTGCCAGCAGCTTAACACCGGGACAGGGGGCGTCGGCTTTCTTT. This encodes CASSLTPGQGASAFF. Filled out from reference TRBV7-2 and TRBJ1-1, the complete variable domain reads GAGVSQSPSNKVTEKGKDVELRCDPISGHTALYWYRQSLGQGLEFLIYFQGNSAPDKSGLPSDRFSAERTGGSVSTLTIQRTQQEDSAVYLCASSLTPGQGASAFFGQGTRLTVV.

The chain combines TRBV28 with TRBJ2-5, with D uncertain. TRBJ2-7 matches the DNA end more closely, so the J call is doubtful. The CDR3 spans 13 residues. The germline gives CDR1 MDHEN, CDR2 SYDVKM. CDR3: CASRAESSYEQYF. As DNA, the CDR3 is TGTGCCAGCAGGGCGGAGAGCTCCTACGAGCAGTACTTC.

The chain links TRBV9 to TRBJ2-1; 10 bases are shared with TRBD2. This CDR3 has 16 amino acids. In germline, CDR1 is SGDLS, CDR2 YYNGEE. The V gene end was trimmed by 4 bases and the J gene end by 8 bases; junction bases not matched to a gene: 12. CDR3 sequence (DNA): TGTGCCAGCAGCCAGCGGGCTAGCGGGGGCCTTGATGAGCAGTTCTTC. This encodes CASSQRASGGLDEQFF.

The CDR3 sequence: CASSYRQQVQPQHF. CDR3 coding DNA: TGTGCCAGCAGTTACAGACAGCAGGTTCAGCCCCAGCATTTT. This rearrangement joins TRBV6-6 to TRBJ1-5; D is perhaps TRBD1 (5 bases). CDR1 and CDR2 from the germline V gene are MNHNY and SVGAGI (reference sequence). V was trimmed by 2 bases and J by 6 bases, leaving 11 bases between them. This CDR3 has 14 amino acids.

V is TRBV7-6 and J is TRBJ1-2; TRBD1 matches 10 bases. Germline-derived CDR1 and CDR2 are SGHVS and FNYEAQ. The V and J ends lost 3 bases and 4 bases, in that order; junction bases with no gene match: 5. This CDR3 comprises 15 residues. This CDR3 reads CASSFATGGGYGYTF. In DNA form, the CDR3 reads TGTGCCAGCAGCTTCGCGACAGGGGGCGGCTATGGCTACACCTTC.

This clone was counted once. The rearrangement uses TRBV30 and TRBJ2-5, with 7 bases identical to TRBD1. The CDR3 consists of 12 residues. Trimming took 2 bases from V and 5 from J; bases not matched to a gene: 2. Germline CDR1 and CDR2: GTSNPN and SVGIG (reference sequence). The CDR3 region is CAWSTGVETQYF. The CDR3 DNA sequence: TGTGCCTGGAGTACAGGGGTGGAGACCCAGTACTTC. Using reference TRBV30 and TRBJ2-5 for the parts outside the CDR3, the full variable domain is SQTIHQWPATLVQPVGSPLSLECTVEGTSNPNLYWYRQAAGRGLQLLFYSVGIGQISSEVPQNLSASRPQDRQFILSSKKLLLSDSGFYLCAWSTGVETQYFGPGTRLLVL.

The rearrangement uses TRBV5-4 and TRBJ2-2; 13 bases line up with TRBD2. The CDR3 covers 18 residues. Per germline, CDR1 SGHNT and CDR2 YYREEE (reference sequence). Losses at the gene ends were 4 bases for V and 0 bases for J; bases not matched to a gene: 6. CDR3 loop: CASSRTSGGVSNTGELFF. The CDR3 coding sequence is TGTGCCAGCAGCCGGACTAGCGGGGGAGTTTCGAACACCGGGGAGCTGTTTTTT.

This chain joins TRBV7-3 and TRBJ2-2, with 7 bases identical to TRBD1. Germline trimming cut 8 bases from V and 4 bases from J; bases unmatched to any gene: 7. In germline, CDR1 is SGHTA, CDR2 FQGTGA. The CDR3 sequence is 14 residues long. CDR3 loop: CASAGTALTGELFF. The CDR3 DNA sequence: TGTGCCAGCGCCGGGACAGCACTCACCGGGGAGCTGTTTTTT.

This sequence joins TRBV28 and TRBJ1-2; D uncertain. V was pared by 3 bases and J by 2 bases, with 7 bases between. Germline CDR1 is MDHEN and CDR2 is SYDVKM. The length of the CDR3 is 13 residues. The CDR3: CASSFVGNYGYTF. CDR3 coding DNA: TGTGCCAGCAGTTTTGTCGGGAACTATGGCTACACCTTC.

This rearrangement joins TRBV18 to TRBJ2-2, with a weak D call TRBD1 (6 bases). Trimming removed 4 bases from V and 2 bases from J, with 11 bases in between. Germline-derived CDR1 and CDR2 are KGHSH and LQKENI. The CDR3 has 15 amino acids. DNA of the CDR3: TGTGCCAGCTCACGTACAGGGACCAACACCGGGGAGCTGTTTTTT. It encodes CASSRTGTNTGELFF.